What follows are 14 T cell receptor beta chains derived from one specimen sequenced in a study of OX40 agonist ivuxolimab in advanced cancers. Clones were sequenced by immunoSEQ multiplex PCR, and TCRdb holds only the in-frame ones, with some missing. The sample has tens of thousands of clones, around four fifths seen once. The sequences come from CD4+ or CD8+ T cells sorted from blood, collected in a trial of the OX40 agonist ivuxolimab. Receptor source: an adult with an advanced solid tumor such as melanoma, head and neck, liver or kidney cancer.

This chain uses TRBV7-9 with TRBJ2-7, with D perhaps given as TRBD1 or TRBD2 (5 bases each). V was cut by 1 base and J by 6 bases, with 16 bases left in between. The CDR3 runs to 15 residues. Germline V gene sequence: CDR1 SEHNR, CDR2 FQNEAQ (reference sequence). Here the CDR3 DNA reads TGTGCCAGCAGCTTAGGTACTTGGGACGGCGGCGAGCAGTACGTC. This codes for CASSLGTWDGGEQYV.

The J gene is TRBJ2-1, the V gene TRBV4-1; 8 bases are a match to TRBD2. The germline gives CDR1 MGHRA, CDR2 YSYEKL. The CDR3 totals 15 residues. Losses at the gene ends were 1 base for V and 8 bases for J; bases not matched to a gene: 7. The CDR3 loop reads CASSQVYGGAYEQFF. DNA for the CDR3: TGCGCCAGCAGCCAAGTTTACGGGGGGGCGTATGAGCAGTTCTTC.

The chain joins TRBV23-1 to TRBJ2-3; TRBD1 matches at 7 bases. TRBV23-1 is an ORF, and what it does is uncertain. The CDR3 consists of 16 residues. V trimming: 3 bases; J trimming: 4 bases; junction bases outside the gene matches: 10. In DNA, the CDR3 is TGCGCCAGCAGTCATCACGGACAGGCAAGTCCAGATACGCAGTATTTT. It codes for CASSHHGQASPDTQYF.

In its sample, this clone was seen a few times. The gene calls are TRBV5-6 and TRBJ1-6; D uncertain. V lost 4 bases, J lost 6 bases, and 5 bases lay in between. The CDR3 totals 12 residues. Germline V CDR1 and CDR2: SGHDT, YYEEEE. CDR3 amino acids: CASSHANSPLHF. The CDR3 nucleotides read TGTGCCAGCAGCCACGCTAATTCACCCCTCCACTTT.

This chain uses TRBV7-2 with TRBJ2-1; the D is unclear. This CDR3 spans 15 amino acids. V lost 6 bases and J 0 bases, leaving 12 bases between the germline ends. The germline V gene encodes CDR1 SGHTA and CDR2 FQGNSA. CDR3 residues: CASSLDGRSYNEQFF. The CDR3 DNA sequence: TGTGCCAGCAGTCTCGACGGTCGCTCCTACAATGAGCAGTTCTTC.

The CDR3 coding sequence is TGTGCCAGCAGCCAAGGACAGAAGCAACAAAACATTCAGTACTTC. Amino acids: CASSQGQKQQNIQYF. This rearrangement joins TRBV7-2 to TRBJ2-4; the D gene is possibly TRBD1 (6 bases). The V end was cut by 5 bases, the J end by 5 bases, with 16 bases between. CDR3 size: 15 residues. The germline gives CDR1 SGHTA, CDR2 FQGNSA. The full variable domain, in which reference TRBV7-2 and TRBJ2-4 provide the parts outside the CDR3, is GAGVSQSPSNKVTEKGKDVELRCDPISGHTALYWYRQSLGQGLEFLIYFQGNSAPDKSGLPSDRFSAERTGGSVSTLTIQRTQQEDSAVYLCASSQGQKQQNIQYFGAGTRLSVL.

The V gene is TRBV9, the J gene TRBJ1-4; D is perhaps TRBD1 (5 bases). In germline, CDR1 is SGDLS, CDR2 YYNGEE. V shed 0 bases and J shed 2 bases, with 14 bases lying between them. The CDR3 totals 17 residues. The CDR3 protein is CASSVGSLGTTNEKLFF. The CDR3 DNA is TGTGCCAGCAGCGTAGGTAGTCTGGGGACGACTAATGAAAAACTGTTTTTT. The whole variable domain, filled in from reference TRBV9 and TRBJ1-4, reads DSGVTQTPKHLITATGQRVTLRCSPRSGDLSVYWYQQSLDQGLQFLIQYYNGEERAKGNILERFSAQQFPDLHSELNLSSLELGDSALYFCASSVGSLGTTNEKLFFGSGTQLSVL.

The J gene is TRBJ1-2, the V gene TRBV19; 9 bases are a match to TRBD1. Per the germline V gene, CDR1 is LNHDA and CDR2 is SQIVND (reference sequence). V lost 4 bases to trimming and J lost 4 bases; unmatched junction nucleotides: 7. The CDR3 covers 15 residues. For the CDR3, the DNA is TGTGCCAGTAGTAGAGGACAGGGGTCATTCTATGGCTACACCTTC. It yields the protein CASSRGQGSFYGYTF.

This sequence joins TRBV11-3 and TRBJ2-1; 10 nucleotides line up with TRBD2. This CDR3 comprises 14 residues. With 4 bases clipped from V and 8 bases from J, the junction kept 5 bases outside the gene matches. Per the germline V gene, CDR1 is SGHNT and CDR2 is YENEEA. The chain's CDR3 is CASSSQGTSDEQFF. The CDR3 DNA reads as TGTGCCAGCAGCTCCCAGGGGACTAGCGATGAGCAGTTCTTC. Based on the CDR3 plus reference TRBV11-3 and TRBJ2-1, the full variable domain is EAGVVQSPRYKIIEKKQPVAFWCNPISGHNTLYWYLQNLGQGPELLIRYENEEAVDDSQLPKDRFSAERLKGVDSTLKIQPAELGDSAVYLCASSSQGTSDEQFFGPGTRLTVL.

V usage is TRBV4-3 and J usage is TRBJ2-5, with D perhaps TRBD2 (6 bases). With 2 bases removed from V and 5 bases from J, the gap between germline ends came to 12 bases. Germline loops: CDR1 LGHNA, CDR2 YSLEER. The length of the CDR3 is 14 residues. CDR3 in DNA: TGCGCCAGCAGCCAATCACTAGCAGGGGAGACCCAGTACTTC. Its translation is CASSQSLAGETQYF.

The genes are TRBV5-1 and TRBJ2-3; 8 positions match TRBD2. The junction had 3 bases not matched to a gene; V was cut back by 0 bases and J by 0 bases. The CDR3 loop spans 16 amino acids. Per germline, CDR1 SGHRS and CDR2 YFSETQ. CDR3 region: CASSLEGLVSTDTQYF. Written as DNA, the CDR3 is TGCGCCAGCAGCTTGGAGGGACTAGTTAGCACAGATACGCAGTATTTT.

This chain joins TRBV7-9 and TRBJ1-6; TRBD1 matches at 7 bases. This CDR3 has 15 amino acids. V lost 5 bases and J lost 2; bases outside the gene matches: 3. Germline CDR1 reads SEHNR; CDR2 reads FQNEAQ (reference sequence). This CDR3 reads CASSQGGPYNSPLHF. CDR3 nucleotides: TGTGCCAGCAGCCAAGGGGGCCCCTATAATTCACCCCTCCACTTT.

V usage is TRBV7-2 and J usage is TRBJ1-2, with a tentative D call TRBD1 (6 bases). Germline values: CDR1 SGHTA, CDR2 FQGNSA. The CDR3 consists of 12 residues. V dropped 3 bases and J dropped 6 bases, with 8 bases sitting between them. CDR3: CASSFPGDGYTF. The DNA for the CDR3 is TGTGCCAGCAGCTTTCCAGGGGATGGCTACACCTTC.

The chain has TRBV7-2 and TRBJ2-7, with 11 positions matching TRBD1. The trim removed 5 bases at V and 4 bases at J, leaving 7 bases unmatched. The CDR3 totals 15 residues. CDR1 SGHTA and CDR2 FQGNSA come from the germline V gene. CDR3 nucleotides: TGTGCCAGCAGCAAAGGGACAGGGGGTGGGTACGAGCAGTACTTC. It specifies CASSKGTGGGYEQYF.